What follows are 19 T cell receptor beta chains derived from one specimen sequenced in a study of sequential checkpoint blockade in melanoma. The table came from immunoSEQ multiplex PCR; TCRdb's copy has only in-frame clones and leaves some out. The top ten hold around 23% of the sample, which has roughly 4,000 clones, under 20% seen once. Treatment meaning: randomized to nivolumab then ipilimumab (arm A) or the reverse (arm B). Here the sequenced sample was tumor tissue (inferred from file names), taken from a patient given nivolumab and ipilimumab in sequence. Receptors originate from a human patient with melanoma. Some clones in this sample may be carry-over from other donors' samples.

The CDR3: CASVPPGAGSNQPQHF. The CDR3 region has the DNA TGTGCTAGTGTTCCCCCCGGGGCCGGAAGCAATCAGCCCCAGCATTTT. This chain joins TRBV12-5 and TRBJ1-5; D may be TRBD1 (5 bases). V was cut by 7 bases and J by 1 base, with 17 bases left in between. Germline V lookup: CDR1 LGHNT, CDR2 FRNRAP. The CDR3 runs 16 residues.

This rearrangement joins TRBV28 to TRBJ1-5; TRBD1 might be the D (6 bases). CDR1 MDHEN and CDR2 SYDVKM come from the germline V gene. V gave up 5 bases and J gave up 5 bases, with 13 bases separating them. The length of the CDR3 is 14 residues. The CDR3 sequence: CASSPPDRYQPQHF. In DNA form, the CDR3 reads TGTGCCAGCAGTCCACCGGACAGATATCAGCCCCAGCATTTT.

Sample share makes this clone medium-sized. V gene TRBV15 combines with J gene TRBJ1-4; no firm D call. The CDR3 has 14 amino acids. Trimming removed 0 bases at V and 11 bases at J, with 13 bases between. The germline V gene has CDR1 LNHNV and CDR2 YYDKDF (reference sequence). The CDR3 is CATSRDSEGKKLFF. The CDR3 DNA sequence: TGTGCCACCAGCAGAGATTCGGAAGGGAAGAAACTGTTTTTT. Combining the CDR3 with reference TRBV15 and TRBJ1-4 gives the whole variable domain DAMVIQNPRYQVTQFGKPVTLSCSQTLNHNVMYWYQQKSSQAPKLLFHYYDKDFNNEADTPDNFQSRRPNTSFCFLDIRSPGLGDTAMYLCATSRDSEGKKLFFGSGTQLSVL.

This clone is medium-sized. V usage is TRBV6-1 and J usage is TRBJ2-3; D perhaps matches TRBD2 (5 bases). The CDR3 covers 19 residues. The ends were cut back, 1 base at V and 4 bases at J, with 24 bases in the middle. The V gene's germline CDR1 is MNHNS and CDR2 SASEGT. The DNA of the CDR3 is TGTGCCAGCAGTGAAGACATGGGGAGTCGCAGATACGGGGCAGATACGCAGTATTTT. It codes for CASSEDMGSRRYGADTQYF.

The chain recombines TRBV29-1 with TRBJ2-3, with 12 bases matching TRBD2. The CDR3 totals 16 residues. Looked up from germline, CDR1 is SQVTM and CDR2 is ANQGSEA. V lost 6 bases, J lost 2 bases, and 9 bases stayed unmatched. CDR3: CSVGRLAGDLTDTQYF. In DNA, the CDR3 is TGCAGCGTCGGAAGACTAGCGGGGGACCTCACAGATACGCAGTATTTT.

This clone counts as medium-sized. This chain joins TRBV11-3 and TRBJ2-1, with 7 bases identical to TRBD2. The CDR3 runs 17 residues. V trimming: 5 bases; J trimming: 0 bases; junction bases outside the gene matches: 10. The germline CDR1 and CDR2 sequences are SGHNT and YENEEA. CDR3 in amino acids: CASSIQFGGGSYNEQFF. CDR3 DNA: TGTGCCAGCAGCATCCAGTTTGGCGGGGGCTCCTACAATGAGCAGTTCTTC.

V is TRBV5-1 and J is TRBJ2-7; TRBD1 is a possible D gene (5 bases). The CDR3 totals 14 residues. Germline CDR1 SGHRS, CDR2 YFSETQ. V lost 0 bases and J 1 base, leaving 8 bases between the germline ends. CDR3 loop: CASSLDRQSYEQYF. Written as DNA, the CDR3 is TGCGCCAGCAGCTTGGACAGGCAATCCTACGAGCAGTACTTC. Complete variable domain (other parts from reference TRBV5-1 and TRBJ2-7): KAGVTQTPRYLIKTRGQQVTLSCSPISGHRSVSWYQQTPGQGLQFLFEYFSETQRNKGNFPGRFSGRQFSNSRSEMNVSTLELGDSALYLCASSLDRQSYEQYFGPGTRLTVT.

V is TRBV30 and J is TRBJ1-3, with 7 bases aligning to TRBD1. Per germline, CDR1 GTSNPN and CDR2 SVGIG (reference sequence). The length of the CDR3 is 14 residues. Losses at the gene ends were 5 bases for V and 0 bases for J; bases not matched to a gene: 4. Here the CDR3 reads CAWGTVNSGNTIYF. The CDR3 bases are TGTGCCTGGGGGACAGTGAACTCTGGAAACACCATATATTTT.

A few counts support this clone. The genes are TRBV28 and TRBJ1-5, with D uncertain. V gave up 2 bases and J gave up 3 bases, with 8 bases separating them. There are 14 residues in the CDR3. Germline values: CDR1 MDHEN, CDR2 SYDVKM. CDR3 DNA sequence: TGTGCCAGCAGTTTAGCAGAGGTCAATCAGCCCCAGCATTTT. Residues: CASSLAEVNQPQHF.

CDR3: CASIRGGALRETQYF. The CDR3 DNA reads TGTGCCAGTATACGCGGGGGGGCCCTCCGGGAGACCCAGTACTTC. The chain recombines TRBV12-2 with TRBJ2-5; TRBD2, the D gene given by the table, was not confirmed from the DNA. TRBV12-2 counts as a pseudogene. This CDR3 has 15 residues.

This clone occurred a few times. The V call is TRBV11-3, the J call TRBJ2-5; possibly TRBD1 or TRBD2 for D (6 bases each). The V gene's germline CDR1 is SGHNT and CDR2 YENEEA. V lost 5 bases to trimming and J lost 5 bases, with 18 bases between them. This CDR3 contains 15 residues. The CDR3 nucleotides are TGTGCCAGCAGCGGGTTGACGGGGGCGAGGGAGACCCAGTACTTC. Translation: CASSGLTGARETQYF.

This clone is medium-sized. The gene calls are TRBV6-8 and TRBJ1-1; D remains unclear. Trimming removed 5 bases from V and 1 base from J, with 11 bases in between. The germline V gene has CDR1 MNHGY and CDR2 SAAAGT. This CDR3 is 14 amino acids long. CDR3 nucleotide sequence: TGTGCCAGCAGTGTTCGACCCGGGAACACTGAAGCTTTCTTT. This encodes CASSVRPGNTEAFF.

The chain uses TRBV4-2 and TRBJ2-3; tentatively, D is TRBD1 (8 bases). The CDR3 has 15 amino acids. V was clipped by 4 bases and J by 3 bases, with 14 bases between them. The germline V gene has CDR1 LGHNA and CDR2 YNFKEQ. The CDR3 is CASSLTGGATDTQYF. In DNA, the CDR3 is TGTGCCAGCAGCCTAACAGGGGGGGCGACAGATACGCAGTATTTT.

The table lists this clone with a count of one. V and J are TRBV19 and TRBJ1-2, with D possibly being TRBD1 (6 bases). CDR1 is LNHDA and CDR2 is SQIVND in the germline V gene (reference sequence). This CDR3 is built from 14 residues. V lost 4 bases and J lost 6, with 15 bases in between. The CDR3 DNA follows: TGTGCCAGTAGTAACTGGGGGCGAGATAATGGCTACACCTTC. As protein: CASSNWGRDNGYTF.

This clone ranks as medium-sized. The chain employs TRBV9 and TRBJ2-7; D is unresolved. The ends were cut back, 4 bases at V and 2 bases at J, with 19 bases in the middle. This CDR3 region has 16 residues. Germline assignment: CDR1 SGDLS and CDR2 YYNGEE. Here the CDR3 reads CASSPLLGSLTYEQYF. DNA for the CDR3: TGTGCCAGCAGCCCCCTTCTAGGTTCTTTGACCTACGAGCAGTACTTC.

This clone was detected only a few times. The genes are TRBV6-8 and TRBJ2-2; D ambiguous. Per the germline V gene, CDR1 is MNHGY and CDR2 is SAAAGT. Trimming cost V 1 base and J 1 base, with 10 bases left between them. This CDR3 has 16 amino acids. In DNA, the CDR3 is TGTGCCAGCAGTTACTTGCAGGCGATGAACACCGGGGAGCTGTTTTTT. The encoded protein is CASSYLQAMNTGELFF.

This clone was counted between two and nine times. The CDR3 spells CASNPTGYEKLFF. The CDR3 DNA sequence: TGTGCCAGCAACCCGACAGGGTACGAAAAACTGTTTTTT. V usage is TRBV25-1 and J usage is TRBJ1-4; TRBD1 aligns across 7 bases. The CDR3 extends over 13 amino acids. The V segment lost 7 bases and the J segment 8 bases; nucleotides outside the gene matches: 7. The germline gives CDR1 MGHDK, CDR2 SYGVNS.

The chain has TRBV4-1 and TRBJ1-4; a weak D match, TRBD1 (6 bases). The germline V gene has CDR1 MGHRA and CDR2 YSYEKL. The length of the CDR3 is 15 residues. V was shortened by 2 bases and J by 7 bases, with 14 bases between the two germline ends. The CDR3 sequence is CASSQKKQGLEKLFF. The CDR3 region has the DNA TGCGCCAGCAGCCAAAAAAAGCAGGGGCTTGAAAAACTGTTTTTT.

This clone turned up a few times. The J gene is TRBJ2-3, the V gene TRBV4-1; D gene unclear. V lost 4 bases and J lost 6, with 20 bases in between. CDR1 and CDR2 from the germline V gene are MGHRA and YSYEKL. The CDR3 sequence is 16 residues long. CDR3: CASSLVQGFSVDTQYF. In DNA form, the CDR3 reads TGCGCCAGCAGCCTCGTTCAAGGGTTTTCCGTGGATACGCAGTATTTT.